The 19 T cell receptor beta chains below come from one sample, sequenced in a study of vaccination and CD4 T cells after COVID-19. As for treatment: approximately 9-day PBMC culture with coronavirus spike peptide pools or control peptides (ViraFEST assay). No antigen has been identified for these receptors. Sequenced with the Oncomine TCR Beta short-read assay was DNA taken from cultured CD4+ T cells. From the PCR reads, TCRdb called clonotypes with MiXCR, one entry per CDR3 protein. The repertoire holds over 10,000 distinct CDR3 sequences, with around half as singletons. Sequenced input: CD4+ T cells from blood, cultured in vitro. All receptors come from a human donor who had recovered from COVID-19.

The J gene is TRBJ1-1, the V gene TRBV20-1, with TRBD1 matching over 8 bases. There are 14 residues in the CDR3. V lost 4 bases and J lost 4; bases outside the gene matches: 8. Germline CDR1 and CDR2: DFQATT and SNEGSKA (reference sequence). For the CDR3, the DNA is TGCAGTGCTACAGACAGGGGAGGCGGCACTGAAGCTTTCTTT. Protein product: CSATDRGGGTEAFF.

This clonotype is labeled medium-sized (0.01 to 0.1%). The rearrangement links TRBV12-5 to TRBJ1-1, with D possibly matching TRBD1 (5 bases). The CDR3 loop spans 13 amino acids. V lost 1 base to trimming and J lost 11 bases, with 14 bases between them. In germline, CDR1 is LGHNT, CDR2 FRNRAP. CDR3 coding DNA: TGTGCTAGTGGTTTGGGGGACGGAGGGGAGGCTTTCTTT. It is translated as CASGLGDGGEAFF.

This chain connects TRBV11-2 to TRBJ1-1, with 7 bases fitting TRBD1. The CDR3 has 13 amino acids. Trimming removed 4 bases from V and 5 bases from J; junction bases left unmatched: 4. The germline V gene encodes CDR1 SGHAT and CDR2 FQNNGV. CDR3 loop: CASSSTGYTEAFF. DNA of the CDR3: TGTGCCAGCAGCTCGACAGGGTATACTGAAGCTTTCTTT.

The rearrangement uses TRBV19 and TRBJ2-4; 7 bases agree with TRBD1. CDR3 length equals 14 residues. The trim removed 4 bases at V and 5 bases at J, leaving 5 bases unmatched. In germline, CDR1 is LNHDA, CDR2 SQIVND (reference sequence). CDR3 bases: TGTGCCAGTAGTAGGGTTGACAGGGAAAACATTCAGTACTTC. Translation: CASSRVDRENIQYF.

The J gene is TRBJ1-2, the V gene TRBV2; D perhaps matches TRBD1 (6 bases). Germline lookup yields CDR1 SNHLY and CDR2 FYNNEI. The CDR3 totals 14 residues. V lost 5 bases and J lost 8, with 18 bases in between. The CDR3 is CASSSSGGARGYTF. The DNA for the CDR3 is TGTGCCAGCAGTTCCTCGGGGGGGGCGAGGGGCTACACCTTC.

This clonotype was seen more than once but under ten times. The gene calls are TRBV7-2 and TRBJ1-1; D remains ambiguous. The CDR3 spans 16 residues. CDR1 and CDR2 from the germline V gene are SGHTA and FQGNSA. V shed 5 bases and J shed 0 bases, with 16 bases lying between them. The CDR3: CASSTPRSTMNTEAFF. DNA of the CDR3: TGTGCCAGCAGCACCCCCAGATCCACCATGAACACTGAAGCTTTCTTT.

This clonotype was seen only once. The chain uses TRBV12-3 or TRBV12-4 and TRBJ1-5; unclear D gene. The CDR3 is 15 residues long. Deletions cut 3 bases from V and 3 bases from J, with 12 bases between. The CDR3 sequence: CASSFSSGINQPQHF. The CDR3 DNA reads as TGTGCCAGCAGTTTCTCCTCGGGTATCAATCAGCCCCAGCATTTT.

The chain uses TRBV20-1 and TRBJ2-5; a possible D gene is TRBD2 (5 bases). The CDR3 has 13 amino acids. V lost 3 bases, J lost 7 bases, and 15 bases lay in between. In germline, CDR1 is DFQATT, CDR2 SNEGSKA (reference sequence). The DNA of the CDR3 is TGCAGTGCTAGTGGACCGGGGAAGATGACCCAGTACTTC. Its protein is CSASGPGKMTQYF.

V is TRBV18 and J is TRBJ1-1, with TRBD1 matching 11 bases. CDR1 and CDR2 from the germline V gene are KGHSH and LQKENI. After removal of 3 bases from V and 1 base from J, the junction contained 13 bases not matched to a gene. CDR3 size: 19 residues. For the CDR3, the DNA is TGTGCCAGCTCACCGTTTTTTGGGACAGGGGGTCGGGGGAACACTGAAGCTTTCTTT. This codes for CASSPFFGTGGRGNTEAFF.

V gene TRBV7-3 combines with J gene TRBJ2-7, with 8 bases matching TRBD1. The CDR3 contains 14 residues. The germline V gene encodes CDR1 SGHTA and CDR2 FQGTGA. With V trimmed by 5 bases and J by 2 bases, 5 bases remained unmatched. The CDR3 nucleotides are TGTGCCAGCAGCGAAGGACAGGGTCCCTACGAGCAGTACTTC. Protein product: CASSEGQGPYEQYF.

The chain uses TRBV27 and TRBJ2-5, with TRBD2 matching 10 bases. Germline loops: CDR1 MNHEY, CDR2 SMNVEV (reference sequence). The CDR3 consists of 15 residues. Trimming at V came to 5 bases and at J to 5 bases, leaving 8 bases not matched to a gene. The CDR3 bases are TGTGCCAGCAGTCCCCGACTAGCGGGTACGGAGACCCAGTACTTC. This translates into CASSPRLAGTETQYF.

This clonotype showed up just a few times. The chain carries TRBV18 and TRBJ2-2; 7 bases agree with TRBD2. Losses at the gene ends were 1 base for V and 5 bases for J; bases not matched to a gene: 10. The CDR3 consists of 17 residues. Germline CDR1 and CDR2: KGHSH and LQKENI. This chain's CDR3 is CASSPRPAGDGTGELFF. For the CDR3, the DNA is TGTGCCAGCTCACCACGACCGGCGGGGGACGGTACCGGGGAGCTGTTTTTT. The full variable domain, its missing parts supplied by reference TRBV18 and TRBJ2-2, is NAGVMQNPRHLVRRRGQEARLRCSPMKGHSHVYWYRQLPEEGLKFMVYLQKENIIDESGMPKERFSAEFPKEGPSILRIQQVVRGDSAAYFCASSPRPAGDGTGELFFGEGSRLTVL.

This clonotype was counted only a few times. This chain joins TRBV21-1 and TRBJ2-1; TRBD2, the table's D call, lacks a check against the DNA. TRBV21-1 is a pseudogene locus. The CDR3 loop spans 16 amino acids. CDR3 bases: TGTGCCAGCAGCGACCTAGCGGGGAACTCCTACAATGAGCAGTTCTTC. It translates to CASSDLAGNSYNEQFF.

The chain couples TRBV19 to TRBJ1-1, with a weak D call TRBD1 (5 bases). The CDR3 extends over 13 amino acids. CDR1 and CDR2 (germline): LNHDA, SQIVND (reference sequence). V lost 3 bases and J lost 6, with 11 bases in between. In DNA, the CDR3 is TGTGCCAGTAGTATTGGGAGGGGATCTGAAGCTTTCTTT. This sequence encodes CASSIGRGSEAFF.

This sequence joins TRBV7-8 and TRBJ2-3, with unresolved D. This CDR3 comprises 15 residues. V was shortened by 3 bases and J by 2 bases, with 12 bases between the two germline ends. The germline gives CDR1 SGHVS, CDR2 FQNEAQ. The CDR3 region is CASSFGQAYTDTQYF. CDR3 DNA: TGTGCCAGCAGCTTCGGCCAGGCTTACACAGATACGCAGTATTTT. Full variable domain (outside the CDR3, taken from reference TRBV7-8 and TRBJ2-3): GAGVSQSPRYKVAKRGQDVALRCDPISGHVSLFWYQQALGQGPEFLTYFQNEAQLDKSGLPSDRFFAERPEGSVSTLKIQRTQQEDSAVYLCASSFGQAYTDTQYFGPGTRLTVL.

The chain combines TRBV14 with TRBJ1-2, with D uncertain. The V end lost 4 bases, the J end lost 3 bases, and 9 bases lay between the germline ends. Looked up from germline, CDR1 is SGHDN and CDR2 is FVKESK. The CDR3 spans 13 residues. This CDR3 reads CASSPSVDYGYTF. DNA of the CDR3: TGTGCCAGCAGCCCCTCAGTTGACTATGGCTACACCTTC.

This clonotype occurred a few times. The chain joins TRBV20-1 to TRBJ1-5; D remains ambiguous. Looked up from germline, CDR1 is DFQATT and CDR2 is SNEGSKA (reference sequence). V was cut by 5 bases and J by 7 bases, with 9 bases left in between. The CDR3 consists of 11 residues. Here the CDR3 DNA reads TGCAGTGCTGCGTCTACCCAGCCCCAGCATTTT. It encodes CSAASTQPQHF.

This clonotype was counted a few times. CDR3 loop: CSARPGYQETQYF. For the CDR3, the DNA is TGCAGTGCTAGACCCGGGTACCAAGAGACCCAGTACTTC. The chain carries TRBV20-1 and TRBJ2-5; D ambiguous. Germline assignment: CDR1 DFQATT and CDR2 SNEGSKA (reference sequence). Trimming stripped 2 bases from V and 0 bases from J, with 7 bases between. This CDR3 is built from 13 residues.

The chain uses TRBV19 and TRBJ2-2, with 9 bases matching TRBD1. CDR1 is LNHDA, CDR2 SQIVND, per germline (reference sequence). CDR3 length equals 14 residues. After removal of 5 bases from V and 6 bases from J, the junction contained 4 bases not matched to a gene. Here the CDR3 DNA reads TGTGCCAGTAGTCCCTGGACAGGGGCCGGGGAGCTGTTTTTT. Translation gives CASSPWTGAGELFF.